This T cell receptor beta chain was recorded in a study of a mutant IDH1 vaccine in newly diagnosed glioma. Study overall: Initiation of the vaccine course occurred 4-6 weeks after radiotherapy alone, or alongside temozolomide cycles. Earlier therapy was either radiotherapy, temozolomide, or both, and most got both.

General observations from the study: Vaccination elicited immune responses in 90% to 95% of patients.

Details on this clone: Its antigen is not known.

Libraries were prepared by immunoSEQ multiplex PCR; TCRdb keeps only in-frame clonotypes and omits some of them. The repertoire holds approximately 81,000 clones, with over 75% as singletons. Noted time point: week 23, last vaccination. The content of each vaccine dose was 300 ug of mutant IDH1 20-mer peptide, and topical imiquimod accompanied it. Those who donated had recent WHO grade 3 or 4 IDH1-mutant, ATRX-lost astrocytomas. This CDR3 is built from 15 residues. The germline gives CDR1 SQVTM, CDR2 ANQGSEA. V shed 4 bases, J shed 6 bases, and the junction held 11 bases outside the gene matches. This sequence joins TRBV29-1 and TRBJ1-2, with 10 nucleotides matching TRBD1. The origin of this receptor is a man younger than 45 with glioma. Some clones in this sample may be carry-over from other donors' samples. The sample was PBMCs, taken from a glioma patient whose treatment included an IDH1 peptide vaccine. The CDR3 protein is CSVVAVGTGAHGYTF. The CDR3 DNA is TGCAGCGTTGTAGCTGTAGGGACAGGGGCCCATGGCTACACCTTC.